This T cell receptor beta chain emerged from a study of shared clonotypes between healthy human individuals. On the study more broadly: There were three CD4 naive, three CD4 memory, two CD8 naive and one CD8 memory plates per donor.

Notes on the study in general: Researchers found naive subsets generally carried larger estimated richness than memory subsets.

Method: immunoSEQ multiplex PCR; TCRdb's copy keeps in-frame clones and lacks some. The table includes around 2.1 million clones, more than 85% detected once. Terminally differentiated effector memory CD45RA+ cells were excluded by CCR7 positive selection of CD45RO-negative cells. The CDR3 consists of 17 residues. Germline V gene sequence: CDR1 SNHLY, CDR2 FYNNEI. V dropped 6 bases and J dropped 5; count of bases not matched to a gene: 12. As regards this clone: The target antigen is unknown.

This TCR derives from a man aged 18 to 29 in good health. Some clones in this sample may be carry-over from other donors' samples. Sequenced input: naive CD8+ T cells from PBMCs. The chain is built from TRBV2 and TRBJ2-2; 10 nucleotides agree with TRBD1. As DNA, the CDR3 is TGTGCCAGCAGGATACCGACAGGGGGCGCTTTAACCGGGGAGCTGTTTTTT. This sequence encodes CASRIPTGGALTGELFF.